The entry below describes one T cell receptor beta chain. Its antigen is still unknown. Germline values: CDR1 MGHDK, CDR2 SYGVNS. The CDR3 runs 11 residues. V was cut by 4 bases and J by 3 bases, with 4 bases left in between. This entry belongs to a study of cytomegalovirus exposure and HLA in healthy donors. PCR used 60 Vbeta primers and 13 Jbeta primers. The table came from immunoSEQ multiplex PCR; TCRdb's copy has only in-frame clones and leaves some out. Seen here are around 190,000 clones, about 85% observed once, and the top ten hold more than 1%. Regarding donors, all were healthy bone marrow donors. While unrecorded immune exposures were likely, the donors were nominally healthy when sampled. Study findings and constraints: The sole available immune exposure information was CMV serostatus. In a later analysis, a missense DCLRE1C variant was linked to TCR beta V- and J-gene trimming.

The sequencing sample was made of PBMCs. The receptor comes from a boy between 2 and 10 years old in good health and CMV-seronegative. The V and J genes are TRBV25-1 and TRBJ2-7; D uncertain. This chain's CDR3 is CASSALYEQYF. The CDR3 nucleotides are TGTGCCAGCAGTGCCCTCTACGAGCAGTACTTC.